This T cell receptor beta chain was identified in a study of chemoradiotherapy in HPV16-positive cancers. About the research overall: Functional T-cell assays on a couple of HPV16-positive patients' cells defined candidate HPV-specific clones and common TCR motifs.

Repertoires were sampled repeatedly during chemoradiotherapy. Study-level findings and limits: Better recurrence-free survival went with HPV-responsive T-cell expansion in HPV16-positive patients. The functional HPV-specific definition rests on just two HPV16-positive patients.

Method: immunoSEQ multiplex PCR; TCRdb's copy keeps in-frame clones and lacks some. Of about 6,200 clones listed, 75% to 85% are singletons. V gave up 3 bases and J gave up 0 bases, with 13 bases separating them. Germline V gene data show CDR1 as SGHKS and CDR2 as YYEKEE (reference sequence). The CDR3 totals 16 residues. Comment on this clone: Antigen: not known.

The genes are TRBV5-5 and TRBJ1-3; tentative D call: TRBD1 (5 bases). The sequences come from tumor tissue, collected from a patient who underwent chemoradiotherapy. This clonotype originated in a human donor with HPV-associated anogenital cancer. CDR3 sequence reads: CASSSEGRSSGNTIYF. The CDR3 nucleotides are TGTGCCAGCAGCTCGGAGGGACGGAGCTCTGGAAACACCATATATTTT.